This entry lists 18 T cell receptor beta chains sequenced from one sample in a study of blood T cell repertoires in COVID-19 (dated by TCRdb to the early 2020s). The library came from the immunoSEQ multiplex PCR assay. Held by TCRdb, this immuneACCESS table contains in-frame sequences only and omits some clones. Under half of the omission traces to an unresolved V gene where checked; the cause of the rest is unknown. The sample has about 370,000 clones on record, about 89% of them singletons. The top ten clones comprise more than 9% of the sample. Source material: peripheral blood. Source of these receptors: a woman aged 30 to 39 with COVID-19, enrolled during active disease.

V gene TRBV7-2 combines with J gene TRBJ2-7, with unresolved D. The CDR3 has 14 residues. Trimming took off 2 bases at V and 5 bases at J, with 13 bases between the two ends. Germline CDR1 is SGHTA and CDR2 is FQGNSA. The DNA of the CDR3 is TGTGCCAGCAGCTTACGCGGAGACGCGGACGAGCAGTACTTC. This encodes CASSLRGDADEQYF.

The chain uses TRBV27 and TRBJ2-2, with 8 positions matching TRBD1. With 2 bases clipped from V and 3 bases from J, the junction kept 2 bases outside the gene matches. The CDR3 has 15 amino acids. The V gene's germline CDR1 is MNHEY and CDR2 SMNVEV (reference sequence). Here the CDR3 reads CASSLQGADTGELFF. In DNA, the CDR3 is TGTGCCAGCAGTTTACAGGGGGCCGACACCGGGGAGCTGTTTTTT.

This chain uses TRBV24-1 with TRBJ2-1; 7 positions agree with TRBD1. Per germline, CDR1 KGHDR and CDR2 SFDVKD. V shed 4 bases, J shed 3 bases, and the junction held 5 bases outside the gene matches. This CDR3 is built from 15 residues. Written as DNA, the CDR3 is TGTGCCACCAGTGACCCGACAGGGCTCTACAATGAGCAGTTCTTC. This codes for CATSDPTGLYNEQFF.

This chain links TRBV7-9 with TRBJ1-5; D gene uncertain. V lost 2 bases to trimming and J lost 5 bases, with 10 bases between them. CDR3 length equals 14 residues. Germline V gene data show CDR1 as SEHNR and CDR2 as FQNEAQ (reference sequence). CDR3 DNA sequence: TGTGCCAGCAGCTTATTGGGAGTGGATCAGCCCCAGCATTTT. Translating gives CASSLLGVDQPQHF.

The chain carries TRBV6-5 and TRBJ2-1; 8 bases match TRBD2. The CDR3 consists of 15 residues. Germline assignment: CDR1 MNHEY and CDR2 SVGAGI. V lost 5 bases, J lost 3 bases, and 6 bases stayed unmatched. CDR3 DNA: TGTGCCAGCAGTCCCCGGAGCGGGAGCTACAATGAGCAGTTCTTC. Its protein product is CASSPRSGSYNEQFF.

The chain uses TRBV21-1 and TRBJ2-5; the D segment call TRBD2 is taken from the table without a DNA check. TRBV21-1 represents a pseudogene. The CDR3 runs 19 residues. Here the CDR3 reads CASSKSARLAGVGQETQYF. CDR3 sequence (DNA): TGTGCCAGCAGCAAATCCGCCAGACTAGCGGGAGTCGGCCAAGAGACCCAGTACTTC.

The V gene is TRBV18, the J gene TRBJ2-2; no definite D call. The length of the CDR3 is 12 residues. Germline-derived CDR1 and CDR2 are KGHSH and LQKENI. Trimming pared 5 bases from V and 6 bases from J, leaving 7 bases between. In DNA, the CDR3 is TGTGCCAGCTCATTAGTGGCCGGGGAGCTGTTTTTT. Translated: CASSLVAGELFF. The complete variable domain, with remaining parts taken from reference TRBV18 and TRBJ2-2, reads NAGVMQNPRHLVRRRGQEARLRCSPMKGHSHVYWYRQLPEEGLKFMVYLQKENIIDESGMPKERFSAEFPKEGPSILRIQQVVRGDSAAYFCASSLVAGELFFGEGSRLTVL.

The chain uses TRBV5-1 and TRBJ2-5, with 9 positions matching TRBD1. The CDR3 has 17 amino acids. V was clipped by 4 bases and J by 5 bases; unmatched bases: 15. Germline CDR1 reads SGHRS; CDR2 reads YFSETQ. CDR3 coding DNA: TGCGCCAGCAGCCCCTCTGGACAGGGGACCCTCCAGGAGACCCAGTACTTC. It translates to CASSPSGQGTLQETQYF.

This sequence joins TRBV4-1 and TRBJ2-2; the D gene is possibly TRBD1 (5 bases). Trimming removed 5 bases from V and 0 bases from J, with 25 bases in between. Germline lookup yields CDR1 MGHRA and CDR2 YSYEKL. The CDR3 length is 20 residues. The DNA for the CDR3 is TGCGCCAGCAGCTCTACAGGTCACACCGCCAGAGCCGCGAACACCGGGGAGCTGTTTTTT. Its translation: CASSSTGHTARAANTGELFF.

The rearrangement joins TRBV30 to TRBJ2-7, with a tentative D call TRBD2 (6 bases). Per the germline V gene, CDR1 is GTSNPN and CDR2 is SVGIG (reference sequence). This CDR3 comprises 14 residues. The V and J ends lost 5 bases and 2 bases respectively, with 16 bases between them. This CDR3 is CAWGSDPGAYEQYF. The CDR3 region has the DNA TGTGCCTGGGGGTCAGATCCGGGGGCCTACGAGCAGTACTTC.

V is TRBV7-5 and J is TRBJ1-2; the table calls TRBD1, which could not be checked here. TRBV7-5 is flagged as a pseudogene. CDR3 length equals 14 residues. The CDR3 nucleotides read TGTGCCAGAAGCCCGAGGACAGGGAGCCATGGCTACACCTTC. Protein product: CARSPRTGSHGYTF.

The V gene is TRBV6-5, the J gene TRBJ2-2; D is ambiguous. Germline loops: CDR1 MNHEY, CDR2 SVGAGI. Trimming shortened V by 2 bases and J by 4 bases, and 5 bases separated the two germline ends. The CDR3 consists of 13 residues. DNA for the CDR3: TGTGCCAGCAGTTACCTGAGCACCGGGGAGCTGTTTTTT. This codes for CASSYLSTGELFF.

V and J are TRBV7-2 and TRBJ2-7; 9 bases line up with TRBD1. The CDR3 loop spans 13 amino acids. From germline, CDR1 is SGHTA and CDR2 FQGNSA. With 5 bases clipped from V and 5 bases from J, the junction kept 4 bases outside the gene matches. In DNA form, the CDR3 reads TGTGCCAGCAGCCGGACAGGGGCCCACGAGCAGTACTTC. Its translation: CASSRTGAHEQYF.

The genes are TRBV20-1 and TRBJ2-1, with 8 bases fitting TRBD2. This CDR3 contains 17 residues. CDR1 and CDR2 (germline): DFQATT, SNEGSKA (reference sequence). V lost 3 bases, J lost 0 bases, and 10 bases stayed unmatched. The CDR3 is CSASPGGSPSSYNEQFF. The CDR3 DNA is TGCAGTGCTAGTCCGGGGGGGAGCCCCTCCTCCTACAATGAGCAGTTCTTC.

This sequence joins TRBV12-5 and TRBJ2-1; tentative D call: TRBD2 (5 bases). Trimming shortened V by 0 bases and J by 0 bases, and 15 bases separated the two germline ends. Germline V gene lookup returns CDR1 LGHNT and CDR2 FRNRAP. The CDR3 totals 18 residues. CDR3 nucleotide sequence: TGTGCTAGTGGTTTGGTACCGGACGGGAAGAGCTCCTACAATGAGCAGTTCTTC. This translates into CASGLVPDGKSSYNEQFF.

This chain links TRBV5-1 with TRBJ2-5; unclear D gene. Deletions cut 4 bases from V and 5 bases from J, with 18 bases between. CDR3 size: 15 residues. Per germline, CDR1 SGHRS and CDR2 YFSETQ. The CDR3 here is CASSRRARGPETQYF. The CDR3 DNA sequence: TGCGCCAGCAGCCGCCGTGCTAGAGGCCCTGAGACCCAGTACTTC. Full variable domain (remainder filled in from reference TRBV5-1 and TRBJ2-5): KAGVTQTPRYLIKTRGQQVTLSCSPISGHRSVSWYQQTPGQGLQFLFEYFSETQRNKGNFPGRFSGRQFSNSRSEMNVSTLELGDSALYLCASSRRARGPETQYFGPGTRLLVL.

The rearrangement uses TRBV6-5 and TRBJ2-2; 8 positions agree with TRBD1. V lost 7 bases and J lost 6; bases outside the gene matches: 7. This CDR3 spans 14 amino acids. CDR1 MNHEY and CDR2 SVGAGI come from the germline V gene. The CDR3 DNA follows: TGTGCCAGCACCAGGACAGGGACATCCGGGGAGCTGTTTTTT. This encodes CASTRTGTSGELFF.

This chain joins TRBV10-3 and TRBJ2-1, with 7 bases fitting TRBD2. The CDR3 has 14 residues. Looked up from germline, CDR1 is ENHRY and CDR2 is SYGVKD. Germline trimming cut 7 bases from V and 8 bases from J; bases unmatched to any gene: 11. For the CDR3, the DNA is TGTGCCATCACCCTCCTGCGGGAGTTGCATGAGCAGTTCTTC. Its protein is CAITLLRELHEQFF.